Shown below are 8 T cell receptor beta chains from a single sample sequenced in a study of molecular identifiers for immune sequencing clone quantification. Using its own MiXCR run on the PCR reads, TCRdb lists one record per CDR3 protein. Among around 470,000 distinct CDR3 sequences, roughly 25% were seen once, and the ten largest hold 0.76%. The material sequenced was naive CD8+ T cells from blood, with Jurkat cell RNA spiked in. Subset given: FACS-sorted CD8+CD4-CCR7+CD45RA+ naive T cells. All receptors derive from a human donor in good health. Some libraries in this study had Jurkat cell RNA spiked in.

The chain recombines TRBV28 with TRBJ1-5; a possible D gene is TRBD1 (5 bases). V was clipped by 8 bases and J by 6 bases, with 17 bases between them. The CDR3 contains 14 residues. The germline V gene encodes CDR1 MDHEN and CDR2 SYDVKM. CDR3 in DNA: TGTGCCAGCGGTTGTCAGGGTATGGGTCAGCCCCAGCATTTT. Amino acid sequence: CASGCQGMGQPQHF.

V is TRBV4-3 and J is TRBJ1-6; D gene uncertain. The CDR3 length is 18 residues. Germline CDR1 reads LGHNA; CDR2 reads YSLEER. Deletions cut 0 bases from V and 14 bases from J, with 26 bases between. CDR3 sequence: CASSQDRSTLSNSLTLHF. The CDR3 DNA sequence: TGCGCCAGCAGCCAAGATAGGTCGACGCTGTCTAATTCCCTCACCCTCCACTTT.

There are many counts of this clonotype. CDR3 residues: CSVEVPGQANRLNTEAFF. The CDR3 DNA is TGCAGCGTTGAAGTGCCGGGACAAGCTAATAGACTGAACACTGAAGCTTTCTTT. The gene calls are TRBV29-1 and TRBJ1-1, with D perhaps TRBD1 (6 bases). CDR1 is SQVTM and CDR2 is ANQGSEA in the germline V gene. CDR3 length: 18 amino acids. Trimming shortened V by 1 base and J by 0 bases, and 21 bases separated the two germline ends.

This clonotype was found many times. This sequence joins TRBV7-6 and TRBJ2-3; D may be TRBD1 or TRBD2 (5 bases each). Germline V gene sequence: CDR1 SGHVS, CDR2 FNYEAQ. Trimming pared 2 bases from V and 0 bases from J, leaving 12 bases between. This CDR3 is 16 amino acids long. The CDR3 sequence: CASSLYMGPSTDTQYF. The CDR3 nucleotides read TGTGCCAGCAGCTTATACATGGGACCCAGCACAGATACGCAGTATTTT.

The rearrangement joins TRBV21-1 to TRBJ1-5; the D segment call TRBD1 is taken from the table without a DNA check. TRBV21-1 is a listed pseudogene. This CDR3 has 15 amino acids. The CDR3: CASSTRARRRQPQHF. The DNA for the CDR3 is TGTGCCAGCAGCACCAGGGCGCGGCGTAGGCAGCCCCAGCATTTT.

This clonotype has ten or more counts. The chain couples TRBV4-3 to TRBJ1-1; a possible D gene is TRBD1 (5 bases). V was shortened by 7 bases and J by 0 bases, with 18 bases between the two germline ends. Per germline, CDR1 LGHNA and CDR2 YSLEER. The CDR3 runs to 16 residues. The CDR3 loop is CASNENPLGLNTEAFF. CDR3 nucleotides: TGCGCCAGCAACGAGAACCCCTTGGGGCTGAACACTGAAGCTTTCTTT.

V gene TRBV6-2 or TRBV6-3 combines with J gene TRBJ2-3; D is uncertain. V lost 5 bases and J 0 bases, leaving 9 bases between the germline ends. Germline-derived CDR1 and CDR2 are MNHEY and SVGEGT. The CDR3 extends over 14 amino acids. Written as DNA, the CDR3 is TGTGCCAGCAGTCGGCGTTTTAGCACAGATACGCAGTATTTT. It codes for CASSRRFSTDTQYF.

This clonotype showed up many times. The chain uses TRBV29-1 and TRBJ1-1; TRBD1 aligns across 8 bases. This CDR3 spans 15 amino acids. Germline assignment: CDR1 SQVTM and CDR2 ANQGSEA. The V segment lost 7 bases and the J segment 5 bases; nucleotides outside the gene matches: 15. Here the CDR3 reads CSAPRTGPRGTEAFF. In nucleotides, the CDR3 is TGCAGCGCCCCTAGGACAGGGCCAAGAGGGACTGAAGCTTTCTTT.